This section outlines one T cell receptor (beta chain) sequence together with its context. Measured with immunoSEQ multiplex PCR; TCRdb has only the in-frame clones, and not every one. The data contain around 95,000 clones, 85% of them singletons. V dropped 3 bases and J dropped 1; count of bases not matched to a gene: 0. Per the germline V gene, CDR1 is LGHNA and CDR2 is YNFKEQ. The CDR3 contains 15 residues. The sample is drawn from a study of control samples from healthy donors and cancer patients. Sequenced: blood. This TCR derives from a man aged 25-40 years in good health. This rearrangement joins TRBV4-2 to TRBJ2-3, with 11 bases aligning to TRBD2. The CDR3 sequence: CASSQTSGGTDTQYF. CDR3 in DNA: TGTGCCAGCAGCCAGACTAGCGGGGGCACAGATACGCAGTATTTT.